This T cell receptor beta chain was sequenced during a study of blood T cell repertoires in COVID-19. The V end lost 3 bases, the J end lost 2 bases, and 5 bases lay between the germline ends. This CDR3 has 13 residues. Concerning this clone itself: Other nucleotide sequences in the sample specify the same CDR3.

Original processing methods: The assay estimated nucleated cells by amplifying reference gene primers. Assay used: immunoSEQ multiplex PCR; TCRdb lists only in-frame clones, some missing. The D gene and trimming were derived from the DNA, and the V and J assignments and clone size from that table. The sample contains 300,000 to 350,000 clones, approximately 90% of which appear only once. Donors were grouped by their self-reported clinical history. The sample was PBMCs or T cells enriched from blood (not recorded which). The chain is built from TRBV12-3 or TRBV12-4 and TRBJ1-5, with a tentative D call TRBD1 (5 bases). The sequence came from a woman aged 25 to 39 who had been exposed to COVID-19. The CDR3 sequence is CASSLTGNQPQHF. CDR3 in DNA: TGTGCCAGCAGTTTGACAGGCAATCAGCCCCAGCATTTT.